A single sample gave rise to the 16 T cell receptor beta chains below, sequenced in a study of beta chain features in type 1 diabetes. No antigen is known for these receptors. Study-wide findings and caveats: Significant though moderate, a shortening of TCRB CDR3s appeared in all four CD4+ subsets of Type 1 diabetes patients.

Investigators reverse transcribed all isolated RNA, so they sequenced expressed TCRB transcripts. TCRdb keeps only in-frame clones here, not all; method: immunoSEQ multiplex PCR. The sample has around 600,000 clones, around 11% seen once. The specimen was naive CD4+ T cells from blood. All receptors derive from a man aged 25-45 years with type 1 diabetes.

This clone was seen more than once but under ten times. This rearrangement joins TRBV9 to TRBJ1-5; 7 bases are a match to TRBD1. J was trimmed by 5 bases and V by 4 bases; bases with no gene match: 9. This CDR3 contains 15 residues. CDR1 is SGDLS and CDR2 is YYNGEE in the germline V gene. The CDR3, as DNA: TGTGCCAGCAGCCCGACAGGGAGGTTTGATCAGCCCCAGCATTTT. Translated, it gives CASSPTGRFDQPQHF.

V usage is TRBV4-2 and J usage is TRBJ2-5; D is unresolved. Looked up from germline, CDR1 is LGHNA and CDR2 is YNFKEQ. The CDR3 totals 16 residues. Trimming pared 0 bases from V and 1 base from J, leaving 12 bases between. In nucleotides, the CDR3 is TGTGCCAGCAGCCAAGATCCTGACTCGGCCCAAGAGACCCAGTACTTC. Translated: CASSQDPDSAQETQYF.

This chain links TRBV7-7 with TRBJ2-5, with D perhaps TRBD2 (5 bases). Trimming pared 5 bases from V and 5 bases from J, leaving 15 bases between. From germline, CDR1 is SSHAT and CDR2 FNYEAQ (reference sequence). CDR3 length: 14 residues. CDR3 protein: CASSLGVGFETQYF. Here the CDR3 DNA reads TGTGCCAGCAGCCTCGGGGTCGGGTTTGAGACCCAGTACTTC.

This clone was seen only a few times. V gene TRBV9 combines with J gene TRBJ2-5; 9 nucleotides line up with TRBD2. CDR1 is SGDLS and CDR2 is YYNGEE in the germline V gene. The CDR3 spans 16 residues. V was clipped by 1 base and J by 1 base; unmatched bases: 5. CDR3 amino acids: CASSVFAGGPQETQYF. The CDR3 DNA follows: TGTGCCAGCAGCGTATTCGCGGGGGGGCCCCAAGAGACCCAGTACTTC.

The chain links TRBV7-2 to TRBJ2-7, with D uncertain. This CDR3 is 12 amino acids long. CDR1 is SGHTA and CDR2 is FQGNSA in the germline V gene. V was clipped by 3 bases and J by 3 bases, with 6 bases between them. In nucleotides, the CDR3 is TGTGCCAGCAGCTTCGGGCACTACGAGCAGTACTTC. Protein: CASSFGHYEQYF.

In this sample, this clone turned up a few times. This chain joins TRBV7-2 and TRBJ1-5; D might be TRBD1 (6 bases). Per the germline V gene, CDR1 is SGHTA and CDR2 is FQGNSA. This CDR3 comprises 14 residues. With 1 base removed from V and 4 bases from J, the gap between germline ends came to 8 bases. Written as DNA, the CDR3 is TGTGCCAGCAGCTTAGTGGACAGAAATCAGCCCCAGCATTTT. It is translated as CASSLVDRNQPQHF.

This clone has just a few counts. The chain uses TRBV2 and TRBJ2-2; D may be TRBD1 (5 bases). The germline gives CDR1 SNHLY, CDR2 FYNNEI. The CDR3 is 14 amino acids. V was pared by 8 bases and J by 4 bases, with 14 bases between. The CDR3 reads CASRLTDPTGELFF. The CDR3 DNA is TGTGCCAGCCGATTGACAGACCCCACCGGGGAGCTGTTTTTT. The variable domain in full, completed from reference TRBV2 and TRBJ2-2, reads EPEVTQTPSHQVTQMGQEVILRCVPISNHLYFYWYRQILGQKVEFLVSFYNNEISEKSEIFDDQFSVERPDGSNFTLKIRSTKLEDSAMYFCASRLTDPTGELFFGEGSRLTVL.

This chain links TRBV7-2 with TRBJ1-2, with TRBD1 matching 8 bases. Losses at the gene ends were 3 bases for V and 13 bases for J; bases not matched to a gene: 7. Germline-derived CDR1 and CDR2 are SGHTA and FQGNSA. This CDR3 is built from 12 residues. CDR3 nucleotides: TGTGCCAGCAGCTTCGACAGGGGTTCCTCCACCTTC. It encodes CASSFDRGSSTF.

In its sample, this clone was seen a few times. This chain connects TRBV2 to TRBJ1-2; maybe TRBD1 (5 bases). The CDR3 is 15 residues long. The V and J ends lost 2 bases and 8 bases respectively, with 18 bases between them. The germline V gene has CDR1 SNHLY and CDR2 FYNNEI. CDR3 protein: CASSELDSPLRGYTF. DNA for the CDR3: TGTGCCAGCAGTGAACTTGACAGTCCCCTTCGGGGCTACACCTTC.

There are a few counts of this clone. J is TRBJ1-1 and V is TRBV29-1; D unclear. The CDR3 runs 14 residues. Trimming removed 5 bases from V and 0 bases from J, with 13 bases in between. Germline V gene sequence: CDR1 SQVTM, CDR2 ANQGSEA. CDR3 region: CSVIKSQLNTEAFF. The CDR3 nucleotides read TGCAGCGTTATAAAGAGCCAGTTGAACACTGAAGCTTTCTTT.

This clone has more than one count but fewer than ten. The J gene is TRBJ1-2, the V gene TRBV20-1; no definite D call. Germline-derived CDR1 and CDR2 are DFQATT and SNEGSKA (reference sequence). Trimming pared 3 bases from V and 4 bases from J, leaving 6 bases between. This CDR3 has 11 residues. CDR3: CSARPSYGYTF. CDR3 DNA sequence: TGCAGTGCTAGGCCCAGCTATGGCTACACCTTC.

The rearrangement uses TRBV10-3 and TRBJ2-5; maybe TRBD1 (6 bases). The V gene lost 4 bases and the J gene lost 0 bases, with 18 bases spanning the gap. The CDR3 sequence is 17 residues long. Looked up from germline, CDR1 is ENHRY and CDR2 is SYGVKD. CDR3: CAISGDTATRDQETQYF. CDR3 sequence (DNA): TGTGCCATCAGTGGGGACACGGCGACCCGGGACCAAGAGACCCAGTACTTC.

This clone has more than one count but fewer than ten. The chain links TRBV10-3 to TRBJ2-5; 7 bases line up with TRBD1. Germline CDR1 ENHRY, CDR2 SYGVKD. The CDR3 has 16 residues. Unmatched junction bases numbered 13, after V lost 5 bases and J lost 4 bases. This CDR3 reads CAISTTQGPSGETQYF. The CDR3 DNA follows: TGTGCCATCAGTACGACACAGGGGCCCTCGGGAGAGACCCAGTACTTC.

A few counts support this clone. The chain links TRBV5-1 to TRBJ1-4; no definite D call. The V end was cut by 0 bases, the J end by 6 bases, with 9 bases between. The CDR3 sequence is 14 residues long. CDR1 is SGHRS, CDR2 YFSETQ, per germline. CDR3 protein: CASSLDGVDEKLFF. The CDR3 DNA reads TGCGCCAGCAGCTTGGATGGGGTGGATGAAAAACTGTTTTTT.

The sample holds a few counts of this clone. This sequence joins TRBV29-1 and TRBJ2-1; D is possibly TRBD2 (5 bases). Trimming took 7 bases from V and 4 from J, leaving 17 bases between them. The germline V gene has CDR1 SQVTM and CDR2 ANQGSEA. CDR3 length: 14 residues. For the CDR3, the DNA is TGCAGCGAGGGCCGTGAGGGAGAGTACAATGAGCAGTTCTTC. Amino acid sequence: CSEGREGEYNEQFF.

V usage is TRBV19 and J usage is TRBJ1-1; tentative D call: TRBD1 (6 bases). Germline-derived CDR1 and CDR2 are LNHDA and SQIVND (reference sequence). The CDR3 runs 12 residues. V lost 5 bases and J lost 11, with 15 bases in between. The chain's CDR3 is CASSPWAGAAFF. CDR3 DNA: TGTGCCAGTAGTCCATGGGCGGGGGCCGCTTTCTTT.